A selection of T cell receptor beta chains follows, all from one sample in a study of cytomegalovirus exposure and HLA in healthy donors. The data were produced by immunoSEQ multiplex PCR, yet TCRdb's version contains in-frame clones alone and is incomplete. This sample has around 150,000 clones, with about three quarters found just once. Material: PBMCs. All receptors come from a human donor in good health. The CDR3 runs from the conserved cysteine through the conserved F or W. Fields, in order: clone size, D gene, J gene, V gene, CDR3 DNA, CDR3 protein. The D gene is left open where the match is weak. Rows give clone size only sometimes, using once, few, many, or a class for an expanded clone.

abundance: -
d_gene: TRBD2
j_gene: TRBJ2-7
v_gene: TRBV7-6
CDR3nt: TGTGCCAGCAGCTTAGGGTCTAGCGGAATGATTTACGAGCAGTACTTC
CDR3aa: CASSLGSSGMIYEQYF

abundance: -
d_gene: -
j_gene: TRBJ2-1
v_gene: TRBV30
CDR3nt: TGTGCCTGGGAAAAGGGGCTATCCTACAATGAGCAGTTCTTC
CDR3aa: CAWEKGLSYNEQFF

abundance: -
d_gene: TRBD1
j_gene: TRBJ1-2
v_gene: TRBV30
CDR3nt: TGTGCCTGGAGCAAACCAGACAGGGTAATTGGCTACACCTTC
CDR3aa: CAWSKPDRVIGYTF

abundance: -
d_gene: TRBD2
j_gene: TRBJ2-3
v_gene: TRBV7-6
CDR3nt: TGTGCCAGCAGCGACCCCGGGAGGCCGCAGTATTTT
CDR3aa: CASSDPGRPQYF

abundance: -
d_gene: -
j_gene: TRBJ2-5
v_gene: TRBV29-1
CDR3nt: TGCAGCGTTGAAGGGGACTCACAAGAGACCCAGTACTTC
CDR3aa: CSVEGDSQETQYF

abundance: -
d_gene: TRBD1
j_gene: TRBJ1-1
v_gene: TRBV19
CDR3nt: TGTGCCAGTAGTATACTGGACAGGGGGCTAGTGAACACTGAAGCTTTCTTT
CDR3aa: CASSILDRGLVNTEAFF

abundance: -
d_gene: -
j_gene: TRBJ1-5
v_gene: TRBV6-1
CDR3nt: TGTGCCAGCAGTGCGACGGGATACTATGGCAATCAGCCCCAGCATTTT
CDR3aa: CASSATGYYGNQPQHF

abundance: few
d_gene: TRBD2
j_gene: TRBJ2-7
v_gene: TRBV15
CDR3nt: TGTGCCACCAGCAGAGGCCCGGGACTAGCGAACGAGCAGTACTTC
CDR3aa: CATSRGPGLANEQYF

abundance: -
d_gene: TRBD2
j_gene: TRBJ2-3
v_gene: TRBV2
CDR3nt: TGTGCCAGCAGGAGGGACGGGGGGGGCACAGATACGCAGTATTTT
CDR3aa: CASRRDGGGTDTQYF

abundance: -
d_gene: -
j_gene: TRBJ2-4
v_gene: TRBV5-1
CDR3nt: TGCGCCAGCAGCTCGGGGGGCACCAGTTCGGACATTCAGTACTTC
CDR3aa: CASSSGGTSSDIQYF

abundance: -
d_gene: TRBD1
j_gene: TRBJ1-6
v_gene: TRBV18
CDR3nt: TGTGCCAGCTCAGGGACAGGGAGTAATTCACCCCTCCACTTT
CDR3aa: CASSGTGSNSPLHF

abundance: -
d_gene: -
j_gene: TRBJ2-7
v_gene: TRBV5-1
CDR3nt: TGCGCCAGCAGCTTGAGCCAGGGGCCCTACGAGCAGTACTTC
CDR3aa: CASSLSQGPYEQYF

abundance: -
d_gene: TRBD1
j_gene: TRBJ2-3
v_gene: TRBV19
CDR3nt: TGTGCCAGTAGTACGACAGGGGCCCTCGGAGATACGCAGTATTTT
CDR3aa: CASSTTGALGDTQYF

abundance: few
d_gene: -
j_gene: TRBJ1-1
v_gene: TRBV5-6
CDR3nt: TGTGCCAGCAGCCTGACAGAGAACACTGAAGCTTTCTTT
CDR3aa: CASSLTENTEAFF

abundance: -
d_gene: -
j_gene: TRBJ1-1
v_gene: TRBV29-1
CDR3nt: TGCAGCGCCCAATGGGAGTCGGGGACTGAAGCTTTCTTT
CDR3aa: CSAQWESGTEAFF

abundance: -
d_gene: TRBD1
j_gene: TRBJ2-1
v_gene: TRBV4-1
CDR3nt: TGCGCCAGCAGCCAAGGGGCCGGGACAGGGTGGAATGAGCAGTTCTTC
CDR3aa: CASSQGAGTGWNEQFF

abundance: -
d_gene: TRBD2
j_gene: TRBJ2-1
v_gene: TRBV6-1
CDR3nt: TGTGCCAGCAGTGCCGTACTAGCGGGATACAATGAGCAGTTCTTC
CDR3aa: CASSAVLAGYNEQFF

abundance: few
d_gene: -
j_gene: TRBJ1-5
v_gene: TRBV5-4
CDR3nt: TGTGCCAGCAGCTTGCAGGGTGTAAATCAGCCCCAGCATTTT
CDR3aa: CASSLQGVNQPQHF

abundance: -
d_gene: -
j_gene: TRBJ1-2
v_gene: TRBV29-1
CDR3nt: TGCAGCGTTGAACGGTCAGGGGCAGCCTATGGCTACACCTTC
CDR3aa: CSVERSGAAYGYTF

abundance: -
d_gene: TRBD1
j_gene: TRBJ2-7
v_gene: TRBV15
CDR3nt: TGTGCCACCAGCAGAGAGGTTGGGACAGGGCACCACGAGCAGTACTTC
CDR3aa: CATSREVGTGHHEQYF